One and the same sample provided the 22 T cell receptor beta chains below, sequenced in a study of T cell repertoires in cytomegalovirus infection. TCRdb passed the reads through MiXCR, listing each CDR3 protein once. This repertoire shows some 440,000 distinct CDR3 sequences, roughly 31% found once; its top ten account for roughly 13%. The sample was PBMCs. These receptors were collected from a human donor in good health (CMV status not recorded). Some clones in this sample may be carry-over from other donors' samples.

This clonotype occurred a few times. The rearrangement joins TRBV7-3 to TRBJ1-6; 7 bases are shared with TRBD1. This CDR3 has 14 residues. V was pared by 1 base and J by 9 bases, with 3 bases of the junction left unmatched. Germline V gene data show CDR1 as SGHTA and CDR2 as FQGTGA. CDR3 residues: CASSLRAGGSPLHF. CDR3 sequence (DNA): TGTGCCAGCAGCTTAAGGGCAGGGGGTTCACCCCTCCACTTT. The variable domain in full, completed from reference TRBV7-3 and TRBJ1-6, reads GAGVSQTPSNKVTEKGKYVELRCDPISGHTALYWYRQSLGQGPEFLIYFQGTGAADDSGLPNDRFFAVRPEGSVSTLKIQRTERGDSAVYLCASSLRAGGSPLHFGNGTRLTVT.

For this clonotype: The junction departs from the called germline gene at one end, perhaps through a read error. The chain couples TRBV19 to TRBJ1-5, with D unresolved. The germline V gene encodes CDR1 LNHDA and CDR2 SQIVND (reference sequence). The CDR3 spans 15 residues. In nucleotides, the CDR3 is TGTGCCAGTAGCATAGTTCTTGGGGGCAATCAGCCCCAGCATTTT. It codes for CASSIVLGGNQPQHF.

CDR3 protein: CSARDWLDRGRVEQFF. The CDR3 coding sequence is TGCAGTGCTAGAGATTGGCTGGACAGGGGGCGCGTGGAGCAGTTCTTC. The rearrangement uses TRBV20-1 and TRBJ2-1, with 11 bases matching TRBD1. The CDR3 spans 16 residues. The trim removed 0 bases at V and 10 bases at J, leaving 11 bases unmatched. Germline lookup yields CDR1 DFQATT and CDR2 SNEGSKA (reference sequence).

The chain employs TRBV19 and TRBJ2-2; D possibly corresponds to TRBD2 (5 bases). V lost 2 bases and J 7 bases, leaving 17 bases between the germline ends. Germline V gene lookup returns CDR1 LNHDA and CDR2 SQIVND (reference sequence). The CDR3 sequence is 16 residues long. For the CDR3, the DNA is TGTGCCAGTAGTATAAGGACTCCCGAGGCTGGCGGGGAGCTGTTTTTT. It translates to CASSIRTPEAGGELFF.

This CDR3 reads CASSNRGRCNQPQHF. CDR3 in DNA: TGCGCCAGCAGCAACAGGGGGCGATGCAATCAGCCCCAGCATTTT. The gene calls are TRBV23-1 and TRBJ1-5, with 9 bases identical to TRBD1. TRBV23-1 is an open reading frame whose function is uncertain. V lost 6 bases to trimming and J lost 2 bases; unmatched junction nucleotides: 5. The CDR3 sequence is 15 residues long.

The V gene is TRBV11-2, the J gene TRBJ2-1, with 7 bases fitting TRBD1. This CDR3 spans 21 amino acids. CDR1 is SGHAT, CDR2 FQNNGV, per germline. Unmatched junction bases numbered 17, after V lost 0 bases and J lost 0 bases. The CDR3 region has the DNA TGTGCCAGCAGCTTAGATGGAACAGGGGTGGGGTCCGGCAGCTCCTACAATGAGCAGTTCTTC. Encoded protein: CASSLDGTGVGSGSSYNEQFF.

J is TRBJ2-3 and V is TRBV11-2, with a possible D match to TRBD2 (6 bases). Looked up from germline, CDR1 is SGHAT and CDR2 is FQNNGV. The CDR3 is made up of 13 amino acids. Deletions cut 5 bases from V and 6 bases from J, with 12 bases between. The CDR3 DNA follows: TGTGCCAGCAGCGCGGGACCGGGGGATACGCAGTATTTT. As protein: CASSAGPGDTQYF.

The CDR3 region is CASSLDGTWGGGYTF. In DNA, the CDR3 is TGTGCCAGCAGTTTGGACGGGACATGGGGAGGTGGCTACACCTTC. V usage is TRBV28 and J usage is TRBJ1-2; D might be TRBD1 (6 bases). The length of the CDR3 is 15 residues. Germline assignment: CDR1 MDHEN and CDR2 SYDVKM. V was shortened by 3 bases and J by 7 bases, with 18 bases between the two germline ends.

This clonotype was seen a handful of times. The chain recombines TRBV6-5 with TRBJ1-6, with D perhaps TRBD1 (6 bases). Germline V gives CDR1 MNHEY, CDR2 SVGAGI. Between the trimmed V and J ends, which lost 6 bases and 9 bases, there was a span of 12 bases. The CDR3 loop spans 13 amino acids. As DNA, the CDR3 is TGTGCCAGCAGGCAAAGGACAGTTTCACCCCTCCACTTT. Its protein is CASRQRTVSPLHF.

The J gene is TRBJ2-7, the V gene TRBV6-5, with 9 bases fitting TRBD1. Trimming cost V 5 bases and J 5 bases; bases outside gene matches: 7. CDR1 and CDR2 from the germline V gene are MNHEY and SVGAGI. This CDR3 is 14 amino acids long. CDR3 DNA: TGTGCCAGCAGTACTGGGACAGGGTCCCACGAGCAGTACTTC. It is translated as CASSTGTGSHEQYF.

The genes are TRBV6-5 and TRBJ2-6; D perhaps matches TRBD1 (5 bases). This CDR3 is built from 15 residues. V was cut by 7 bases and J by 2 bases, with 12 bases left in between. CDR1 and CDR2 from the germline V gene are MNHEY and SVGAGI. CDR3 in amino acids: CASKGWGTGANVLTF. The CDR3 DNA reads as TGTGCCAGCAAGGGGTGGGGAACTGGGGCCAACGTCCTGACTTTC.

V gene TRBV28 combines with J gene TRBJ2-3; 9 nucleotides match TRBD2. Looked up from germline, CDR1 is MDHEN and CDR2 is SYDVKM. This CDR3 has 15 residues. V lost 8 bases, J lost 6 bases, and 12 bases stayed unmatched. The CDR3 DNA follows: TGTGCCAGCTCCTTGCGGGGGGGGTACGAGGATACGCAGTATTTT. Encoded protein: CASSLRGGYEDTQYF.

This clonotype has just a few counts. The chain employs TRBV29-1 and TRBJ2-7, with no clear D. This CDR3 is built from 15 residues. The ends were cut back, 3 bases at V and 2 bases at J, with 17 bases in the middle. The germline V gene has CDR1 SQVTM and CDR2 ANQGSEA. CDR3 sequence: CSVELADPKAYEQYF. In DNA form, the CDR3 reads TGCAGCGTTGAGCTGGCTGACCCTAAAGCCTACGAGCAGTACTTC.

This clonotype has a count of ten or more. The V and J genes are TRBV12-3 or TRBV12-4 and TRBJ2-2; D is unresolved. Trimming took off 3 bases at V and 4 bases at J, with 3 bases between the two ends. The CDR3 contains 12 residues. The CDR3 DNA follows: TGTGCCAGCAGTTTCCGCACCGGGGAGCTGTTTTTT. It translates to CASSFRTGELFF.

This clonotype was picked up one time. The chain carries TRBV12-3 or TRBV12-4 and TRBJ2-3; 7 nucleotides line up with TRBD1. After removal of 6 bases from V and 5 bases from J, the junction contained 8 bases not matched to a gene. The CDR3 extends over 14 amino acids. The CDR3 DNA follows: TGTGCCAGCAGCCCTCCTGGACAGGTAGATACGCAGTATTTT. As protein: CASSPPGQVDTQYF.

V usage is TRBV12-5 and J usage is TRBJ1-2; 10 positions match TRBD1. The CDR3 contains 14 residues. J gave up 8 bases and V 4 bases, and 7 bases lay outside the gene matches. The germline gives CDR1 LGHNT, CDR2 FRNRAP. The CDR3 region has the DNA TGTGCTAGTGGTTCGCTCTCGGACAGGGGGGGCTACACCTTC. Its protein product is CASGSLSDRGGYTF. The full variable domain, in which reference TRBV12-5 and TRBJ1-2 provide the parts outside the CDR3, is DARVTQTPRHKVTEMGQEVTMRCQPILGHNTVFWYRQTMMQGLELLAYFRNRAPLDDSGMPKDRFSAEMPDATLATLKIQPSEPRDSAVYFCASGSLSDRGGYTFGSGTRLTVV.

This clonotype was observed a handful of times. This chain joins TRBV6-6 and TRBJ1-5; 7 nucleotides match TRBD1. Trimming at V came to 0 bases and at J to 6 bases, leaving 5 bases not matched to a gene. Germline V gene sequence: CDR1 MNHNY, CDR2 SVGAGI (reference sequence). This CDR3 region has 15 residues. DNA for the CDR3: TGTGCCAGCAGTTACTCGACAGGGAATCGTCAGCCCCAGCATTTT. Protein: CASSYSTGNRQPQHF.

This clonotype was observed many times. V and J are TRBV6-1 and TRBJ2-3, with 12 bases fitting TRBD2. The CDR3 sequence is 15 residues long. Per the germline V gene, CDR1 is MNHNS and CDR2 is SASEGT. Unmatched junction bases numbered 1, after V lost 2 bases and J lost 4 bases. As DNA, the CDR3 is TGTGCCAGCAGTGAACTAGCGGGGGGGCCAGATACGCAGTATTTT. It yields the protein CASSELAGGPDTQYF.

This chain joins TRBV20-1 and TRBJ2-3, with D tentatively TRBD1 or TRBD2 (6 bases each). The V and J ends lost 6 bases and 0 bases respectively, with 13 bases between them. The CDR3 has 14 residues. The V gene's germline CDR1 is DFQATT and CDR2 SNEGSKA (reference sequence). Written as DNA, the CDR3 is TGCAGTGCATATTCGGGGGCCAGCACAGATACGCAGTATTTT. It translates to CSAYSGASTDTQYF.

This clonotype was found once. The rearrangement uses TRBV10-3 and TRBJ1-1; tentative D call: TRBD1 (6 bases). Germline-derived CDR1 and CDR2 are ENHRY and SYGVKD. This CDR3 has 16 residues. Trimming left V 4 bases short and J 2 bases short, with 17 bases between. The CDR3 loop is CAISARDRDKNTEAFF. Here the CDR3 DNA reads TGTGCCATCAGTGCTCGCGACCGGGACAAAAACACTGAAGCTTTCTTT.

As concerns this clonotype: Since the CDR3 does not end with the conserved phenylalanine or tryptophan, this likely comes from a read error. V gene TRBV7-2 combines with J gene TRBJ1-5; D perhaps matches TRBD1 (6 bases). With 2 bases removed from V and 7 bases from J, the gap between germline ends came to 15 bases. The CDR3 has 15 residues. Germline V CDR1 and CDR2: SGHTA, FQGNSA. The CDR3 is CASSLFQGFEQPQHC. Written as DNA, the CDR3 is TGTGCCAGCAGCTTATTTCAGGGGTTCGAGCAGCCCCAGCATTGT.

This clonotype appeared a few times. The chain uses TRBV19 and TRBJ1-1, with 7 bases that match TRBD1. Looked up from germline, CDR1 is LNHDA and CDR2 is SQIVND (reference sequence). V was pared by 7 bases and J by 3 bases, with 11 bases of the junction left unmatched. The CDR3 runs 15 residues. For the CDR3, the DNA is TGTGCCAGTACCCCCGCACAGGGGATGGACACTGAAGCTTTCTTT. This codes for CASTPAQGMDTEAFF.